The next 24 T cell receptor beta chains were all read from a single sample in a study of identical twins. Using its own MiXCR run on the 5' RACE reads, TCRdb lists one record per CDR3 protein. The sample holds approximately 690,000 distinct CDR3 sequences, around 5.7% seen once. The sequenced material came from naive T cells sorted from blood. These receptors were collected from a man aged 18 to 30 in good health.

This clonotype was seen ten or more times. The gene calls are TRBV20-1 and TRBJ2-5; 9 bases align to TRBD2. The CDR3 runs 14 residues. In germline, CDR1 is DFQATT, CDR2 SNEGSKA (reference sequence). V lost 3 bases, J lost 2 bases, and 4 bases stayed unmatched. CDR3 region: CSASLLAGQETQYF. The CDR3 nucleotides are TGCAGTGCTAGCCTACTAGCGGGTCAAGAGACCCAGTACTTC.

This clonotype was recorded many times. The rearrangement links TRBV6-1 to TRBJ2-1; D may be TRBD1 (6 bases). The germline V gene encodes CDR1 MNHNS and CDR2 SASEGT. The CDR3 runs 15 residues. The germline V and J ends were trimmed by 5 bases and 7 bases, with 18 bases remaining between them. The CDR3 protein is CASSRTGNRGNEQFF. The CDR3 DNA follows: TGTGCCAGCAGTCGAACAGGGAATAGAGGGAATGAGCAGTTCTTC.

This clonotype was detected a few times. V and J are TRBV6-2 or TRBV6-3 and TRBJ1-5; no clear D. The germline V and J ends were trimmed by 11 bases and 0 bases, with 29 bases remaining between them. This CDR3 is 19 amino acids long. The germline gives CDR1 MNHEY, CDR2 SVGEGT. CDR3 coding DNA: TGTGCCGGACTCTCCGAAGGGTCAACAGTTCTTAATAGCAATCAGCCCCAGCATTTT. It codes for CAGLSEGSTVLNSNQPQHF.

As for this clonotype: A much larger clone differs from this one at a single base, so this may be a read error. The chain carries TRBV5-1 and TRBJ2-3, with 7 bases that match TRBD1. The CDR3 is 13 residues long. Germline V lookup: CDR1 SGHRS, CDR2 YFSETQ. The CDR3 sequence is CVSRTGSGSTQYF. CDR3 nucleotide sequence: TGCGTCAGCCGGACAGGTTCGGGTAGTACGCAGTATTTT.

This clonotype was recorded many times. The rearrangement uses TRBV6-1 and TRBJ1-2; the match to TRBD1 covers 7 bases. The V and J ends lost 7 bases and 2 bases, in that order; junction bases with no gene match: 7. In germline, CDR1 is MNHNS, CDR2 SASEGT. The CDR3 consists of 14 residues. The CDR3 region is CASILDRANYGYTF. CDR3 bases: TGTGCCAGCATCCTAGACAGGGCCAACTATGGCTACACCTTC.

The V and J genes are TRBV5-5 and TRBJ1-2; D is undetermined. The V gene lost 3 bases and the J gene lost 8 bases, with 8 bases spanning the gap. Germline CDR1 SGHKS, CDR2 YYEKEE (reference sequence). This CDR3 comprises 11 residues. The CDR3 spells CASSSSNGYTF. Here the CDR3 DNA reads TGTGCCAGCAGCTCAAGCAACGGCTACACCTTC.

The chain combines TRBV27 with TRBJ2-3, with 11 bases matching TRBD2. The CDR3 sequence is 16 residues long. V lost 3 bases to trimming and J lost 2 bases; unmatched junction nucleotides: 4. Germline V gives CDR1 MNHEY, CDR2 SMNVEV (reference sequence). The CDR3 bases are TGTGCCAGCAGTTTTCGTAGCGGGAGGGACACAGATACGCAGTATTTT. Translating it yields CASSFRSGRDTDTQYF.

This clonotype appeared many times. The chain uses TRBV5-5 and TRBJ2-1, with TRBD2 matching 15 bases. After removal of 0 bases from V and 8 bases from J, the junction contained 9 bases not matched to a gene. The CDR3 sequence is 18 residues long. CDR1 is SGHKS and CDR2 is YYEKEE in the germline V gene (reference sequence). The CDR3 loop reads CASSLAGLAGGVSDEQFF. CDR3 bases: TGTGCCAGCAGCTTGGCCGGACTAGCGGGAGGGGTGAGCGATGAGCAGTTCTTC.

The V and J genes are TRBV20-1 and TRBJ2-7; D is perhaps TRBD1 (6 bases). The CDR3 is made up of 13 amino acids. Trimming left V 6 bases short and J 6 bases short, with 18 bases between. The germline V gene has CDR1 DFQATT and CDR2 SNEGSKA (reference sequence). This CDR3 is CSAFHRVAGEQYV. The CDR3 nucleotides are TGCAGTGCGTTTCACAGGGTTGCGGGCGAGCAGTACGTC.

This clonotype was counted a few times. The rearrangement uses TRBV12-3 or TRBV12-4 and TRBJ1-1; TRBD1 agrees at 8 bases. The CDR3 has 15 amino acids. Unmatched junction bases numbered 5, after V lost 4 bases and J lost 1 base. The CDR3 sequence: CASSSWDRRNTEAFF. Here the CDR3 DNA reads TGTGCCAGCAGTTCTTGGGACAGGCGGAACACTGAAGCTTTCTTT.

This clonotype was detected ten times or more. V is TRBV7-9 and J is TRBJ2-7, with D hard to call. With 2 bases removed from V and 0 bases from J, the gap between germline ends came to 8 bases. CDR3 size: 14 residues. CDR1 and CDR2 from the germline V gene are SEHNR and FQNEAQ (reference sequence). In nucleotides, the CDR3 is TGTGCCAGCAGCTTAAATCCAGACTCCTACGAGCAGTACTTC. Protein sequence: CASSLNPDSYEQYF. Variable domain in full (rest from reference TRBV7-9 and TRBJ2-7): DTGVSQNPRHKITKRGQNVTFRCDPISEHNRLYWYRQTLGQGPEFLTYFQNEAQLEKSRLLSDRFSAERPKGSFSTLEIQRTEQGDSAMYLCASSLNPDSYEQYFGPGTRLTVT.

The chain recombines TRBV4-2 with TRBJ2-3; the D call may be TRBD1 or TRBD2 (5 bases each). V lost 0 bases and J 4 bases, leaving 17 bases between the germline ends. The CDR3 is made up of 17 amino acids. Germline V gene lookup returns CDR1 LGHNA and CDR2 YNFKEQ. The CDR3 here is CASSQEGWAGTADTQYF. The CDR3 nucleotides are TGTGCCAGCAGCCAAGAAGGTTGGGCAGGGACGGCAGATACGCAGTATTTT.

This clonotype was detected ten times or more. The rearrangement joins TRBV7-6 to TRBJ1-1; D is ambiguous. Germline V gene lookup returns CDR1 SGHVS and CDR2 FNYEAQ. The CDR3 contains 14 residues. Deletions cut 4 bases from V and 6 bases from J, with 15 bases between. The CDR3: CASSWQADGSEAFF. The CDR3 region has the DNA TGTGCCAGCAGCTGGCAGGCGGATGGGTCTGAAGCTTTCTTT.

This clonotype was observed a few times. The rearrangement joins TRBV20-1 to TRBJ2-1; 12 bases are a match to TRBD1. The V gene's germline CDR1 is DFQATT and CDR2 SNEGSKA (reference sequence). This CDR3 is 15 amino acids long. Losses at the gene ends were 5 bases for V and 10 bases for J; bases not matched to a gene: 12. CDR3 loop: CSAHDGTGGVQEQFF. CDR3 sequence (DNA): TGCAGTGCTCACGATGGGACAGGGGGCGTTCAGGAGCAGTTCTTC.

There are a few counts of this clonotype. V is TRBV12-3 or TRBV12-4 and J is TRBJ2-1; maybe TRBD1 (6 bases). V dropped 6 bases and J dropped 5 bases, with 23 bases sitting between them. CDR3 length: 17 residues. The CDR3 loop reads CASRPTHRERGHNEQFF. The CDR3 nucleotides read TGTGCCAGCAGACCTACCCACAGGGAGAGGGGCCACAATGAGCAGTTCTTC.

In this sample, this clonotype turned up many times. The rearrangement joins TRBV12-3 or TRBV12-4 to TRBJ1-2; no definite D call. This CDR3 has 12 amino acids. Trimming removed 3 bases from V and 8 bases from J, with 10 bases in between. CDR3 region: CASSFYRDGYTF. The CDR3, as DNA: TGTGCCAGCAGTTTTTATCGCGACGGCTACACCTTC.

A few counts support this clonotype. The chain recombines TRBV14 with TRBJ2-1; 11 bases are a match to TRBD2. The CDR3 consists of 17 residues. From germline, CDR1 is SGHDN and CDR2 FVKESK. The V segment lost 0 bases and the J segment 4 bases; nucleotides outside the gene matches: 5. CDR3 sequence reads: CASSQDRRLAGYNEQFF. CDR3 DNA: TGTGCCAGCAGCCAAGATAGGCGACTAGCGGGATACAATGAGCAGTTCTTC.

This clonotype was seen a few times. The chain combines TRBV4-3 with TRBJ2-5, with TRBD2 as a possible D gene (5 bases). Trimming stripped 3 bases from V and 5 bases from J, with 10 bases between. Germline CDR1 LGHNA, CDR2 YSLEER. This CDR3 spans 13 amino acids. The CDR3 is CASSQAGDETQYF. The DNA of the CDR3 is TGCGCCAGCAGCCAGGCCGGGGATGAGACCCAGTACTTC.

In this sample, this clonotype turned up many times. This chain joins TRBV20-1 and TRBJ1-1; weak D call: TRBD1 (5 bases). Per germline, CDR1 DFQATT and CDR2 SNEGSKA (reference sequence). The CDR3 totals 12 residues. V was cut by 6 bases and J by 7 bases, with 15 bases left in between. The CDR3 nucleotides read TGCAGTGCGGTCGGGACCTTGAGTGAAGCTTTCTTT. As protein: CSAVGTLSEAFF.

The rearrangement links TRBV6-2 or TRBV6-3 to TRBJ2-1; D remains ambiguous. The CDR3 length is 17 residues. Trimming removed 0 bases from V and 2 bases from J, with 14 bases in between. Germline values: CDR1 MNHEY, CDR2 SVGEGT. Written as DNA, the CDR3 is TGTGCCAGCAGTTACTCGGGCGGCCGAGAAGCCTACAATGAGCAGTTCTTC. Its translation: CASSYSGGREAYNEQFF.

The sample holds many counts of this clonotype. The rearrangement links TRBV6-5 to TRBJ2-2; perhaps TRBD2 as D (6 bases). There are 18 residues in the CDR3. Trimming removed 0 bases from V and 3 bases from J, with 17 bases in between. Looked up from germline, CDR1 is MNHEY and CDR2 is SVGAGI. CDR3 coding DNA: TGTGCCAGCAGTTACTCGAAATTGGCGGGGTCGGACACCGGGGAGCTGTTTTTT. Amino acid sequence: CASSYSKLAGSDTGELFF.

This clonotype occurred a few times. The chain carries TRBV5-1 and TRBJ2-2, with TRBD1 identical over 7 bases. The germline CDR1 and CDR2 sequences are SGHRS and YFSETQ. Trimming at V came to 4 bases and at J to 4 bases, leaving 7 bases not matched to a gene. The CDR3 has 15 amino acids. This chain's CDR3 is CASSASGTVTGELFF. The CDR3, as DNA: TGCGCCAGCAGCGCATCCGGGACAGTCACCGGGGAGCTGTTTTTT.

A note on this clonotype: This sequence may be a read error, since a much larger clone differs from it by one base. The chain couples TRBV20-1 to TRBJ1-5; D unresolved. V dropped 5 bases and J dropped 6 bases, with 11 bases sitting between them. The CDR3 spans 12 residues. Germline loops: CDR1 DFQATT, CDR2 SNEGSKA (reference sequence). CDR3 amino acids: CSASRQGQPQHF. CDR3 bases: TGCAGTGCTTCCAGGCAAGGTCAGCCCCAGCATTTT.

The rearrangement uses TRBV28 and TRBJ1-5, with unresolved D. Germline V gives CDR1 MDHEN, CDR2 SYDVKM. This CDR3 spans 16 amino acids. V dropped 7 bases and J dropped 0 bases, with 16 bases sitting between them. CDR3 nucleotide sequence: TGTGCCAGCACCGTCACATCCGGGCTTAGCAATCAGCCCCAGCATTTT. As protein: CASTVTSGLSNQPQHF.